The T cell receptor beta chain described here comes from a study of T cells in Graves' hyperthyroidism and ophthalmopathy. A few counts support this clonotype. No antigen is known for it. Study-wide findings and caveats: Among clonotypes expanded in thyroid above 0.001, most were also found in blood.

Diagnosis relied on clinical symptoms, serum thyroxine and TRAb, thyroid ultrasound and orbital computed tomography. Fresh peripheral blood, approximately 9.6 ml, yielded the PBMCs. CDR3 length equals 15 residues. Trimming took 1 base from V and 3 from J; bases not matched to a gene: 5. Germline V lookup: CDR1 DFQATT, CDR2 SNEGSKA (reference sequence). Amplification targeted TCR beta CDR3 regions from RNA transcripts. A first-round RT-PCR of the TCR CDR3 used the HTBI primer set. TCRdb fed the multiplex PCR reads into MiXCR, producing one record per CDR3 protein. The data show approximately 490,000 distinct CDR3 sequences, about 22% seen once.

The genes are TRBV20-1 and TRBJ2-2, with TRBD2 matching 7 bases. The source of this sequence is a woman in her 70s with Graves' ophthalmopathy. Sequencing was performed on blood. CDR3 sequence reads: CSARVGGRDTGELFF. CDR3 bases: TGCAGTGCTAGAGTTGGCGGGAGAGACACCGGGGAGCTGTTTTTT.